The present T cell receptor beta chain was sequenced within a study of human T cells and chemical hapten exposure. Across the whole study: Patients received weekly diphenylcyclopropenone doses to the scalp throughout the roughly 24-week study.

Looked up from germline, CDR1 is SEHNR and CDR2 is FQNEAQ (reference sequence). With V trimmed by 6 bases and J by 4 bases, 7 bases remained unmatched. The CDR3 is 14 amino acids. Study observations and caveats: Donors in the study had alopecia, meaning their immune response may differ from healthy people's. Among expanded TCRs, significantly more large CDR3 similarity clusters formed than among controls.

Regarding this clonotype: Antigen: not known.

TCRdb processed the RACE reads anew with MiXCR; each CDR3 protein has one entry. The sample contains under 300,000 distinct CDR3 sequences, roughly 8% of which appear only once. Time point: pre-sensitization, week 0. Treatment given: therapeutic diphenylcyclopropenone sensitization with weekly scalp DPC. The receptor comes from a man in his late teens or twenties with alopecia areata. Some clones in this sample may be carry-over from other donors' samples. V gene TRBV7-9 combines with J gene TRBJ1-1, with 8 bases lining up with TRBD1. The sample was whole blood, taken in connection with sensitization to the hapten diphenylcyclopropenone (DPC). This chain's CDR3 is CASRSGQGITEAFF. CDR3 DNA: TGTGCCAGCAGATCTGGACAGGGTATCACTGAAGCTTTCTTT.